This TCR beta chain was identified during a study of neurological immune-mediated disorders. Synthesis of cDNA was performed by 5'RACE using 10-nucleotide random UMIs. From 15-18 subjects, each sequencing run yielded over 160 million TCR-beta sequences. Each CDR3 protein is one row after TCRdb ran MiXCR on the 5' RACE reads. Among approximately 89,000 distinct CDR3 sequences listed, less than 15% were seen once. Study findings and constraints: TCR-beta repertoires seemed private in all groups, with no expanded CDR3 amino acid sequences shared.

Stated time point: longitudinal time-point 2. On this clonotype: Its matching antigen is unknown.

The CDR3 consists of 16 residues. V gave up 1 base and J gave up 2 bases; unmatched junction bases: 3. From germline, CDR1 is SGHRS and CDR2 YFSETQ. V usage is TRBV5-1 and J usage is TRBJ2-2; 9 bases are a match to TRBD1. This TCR came from a female donor with HTLV-1-associated myelopathy (HAM/TSP). Sequencing input: PBMCs. The CDR3 region is CASSLSGQGNTGELFF. The CDR3 DNA is TGCGCCAGCAGCTTGTCGGGACAGGGCAACACCGGGGAGCTGTTTTTT.